Detailed here is one T cell receptor beta chain. The entry originates in a study of blood T cell repertoires in COVID-19. Background on the study: Sites in the United States, Italy and Spain provided acute and convalescent COVID-19 samples. Nucleic acid was either cDNA or gDNA, and it came from T cells, B-cell-depleted T cells, or PBMCs.

The CDR3 runs 14 residues. V was trimmed by 5 bases and J by 4 bases, leaving 14 bases between them. CDR1 is LNHNV, CDR2 YYDKDF, per germline (reference sequence). In the original processing: Reference gene primer amplification yielded estimated nucleated cell counts. Assay: immunoSEQ multiplex PCR; the TCRdb copy retains only in-frame clones and omits some. V, J and clone size reflect that table, while D and trimming were determined from the DNA. The table has 180,000 or so clones, nearly 90% seen once. The sequencing input was peripheral blood. The receptor comes from a man between 50 and 59 years old with acute or convalescent COVID-19. The V and J genes are TRBV15 and TRBJ1-1; tentatively, D is TRBD1 (5 bases). The CDR3 DNA sequence: TGTGCCACCAGCCACAACAAGGACACCACTGAAGCTTTCTTT. Translating it yields CATSHNKDTTEAFF.